This TCR beta chain appears in the sequencing data of a study of molecular identifiers for immune sequencing clone quantification. This CDR3 is 14 amino acids long. Trimming stripped 5 bases from V and 6 bases from J, with 17 bases between. Germline V gene sequence: CDR1 SEHNR, CDR2 FQNEAQ (reference sequence). The count of this clonotype is one. MiXCR, run by TCRdb on the PCR reads, gives a single entry per CDR3 protein. Of about 640,000 distinct CDR3 sequences listed, 20% are singletons. The clonotype originates from a human donor in good health. Some libraries in this study had Jurkat cell RNA spiked in. Sequenced sample: naive CD8+ T cells from blood, with Jurkat cell RNA spiked in. As for subset: FACS-sorted CD8+CD4-CCR7+CD45RA+ naive T cells. The chain carries TRBV7-9 and TRBJ2-7; D remains ambiguous. The CDR3 DNA follows: TGTGCCAGCAGCGATACCTACACAACCTTCGAGCAGTACTTC. Its translation is CASSDTYTTFEQYF.